This T cell receptor beta chain was observed in a study of lymphopenia after photon versus proton radiotherapy. Study-wide results and caveats: Post-nadir diversity loss with photons came from oligoclonal expansion, particularly CD8+ Temra cells. Photon-treated patients lost naive T cells and TCR diversity; proton-treated stayed stable. In patients who died, overall survival fell as post-nadir TCR diversity dropped more.

The CDR3 is made up of 14 amino acids. Germline V gives CDR1 LNHDA, CDR2 SQIVND (reference sequence). J gave up 5 bases and V 7 bases, and 5 bases lay outside the gene matches. Regarding this clone: Its antigen is unknown.

Assay: immunoSEQ multiplex PCR; the TCRdb copy retains only in-frame clones and omits some. Here the sample spans just over 40,000 clones, about 86% being singletons. The J gene is TRBJ2-1, the V gene TRBV19; 10 bases agree with TRBD2. The sample consisted of peripheral blood, taken from a patient treated with proton-based radiotherapy. The TCR originated in a woman aged 70-85 years with pancreatic cancer. Some clones in this sample may be carry-over from other donors' samples. CDR3 DNA sequence: TGTGCCAGTAACCCGGGACTAGCGCACAATGAGCAGTTCTTC. Its protein is CASNPGLAHNEQFF.